The T cell receptor (beta chain) described here comes from a study of T-cell memory formation after mild COVID-19. Study at large: Each donor largely had its own TCR clusters. Study conclusions and caveats: There were some responding clones in pre-infection memory, which suggested that cross-reactive memory had joined.

Employing constant-segment primers, 5'RACE generated TCR alpha and TCR beta cDNA libraries bearing sample barcodes and UMIs. TCRdb processed the 5' RACE reads anew with MiXCR; each CDR3 protein has one entry. The data hold around 180,000 distinct CDR3 sequences, with roughly 20% observed a single time. The germline V and J ends were trimmed by 6 bases and 4 bases, with 10 bases remaining between them. CDR3 length equals 12 residues. In its sample, this clonotype was seen a few times. Its cognate antigen is unknown. Sequenced material: PBMCs or a T cell subset sorted from them (not recorded which). The origin of this receptor is a man aged 18 to 29 who had mild COVID-19 (a few samples of this study predate the infection). Cell type and time point are not known. The V and J genes are TRBV12-3 or TRBV12-4 and TRBJ2-7, with a tentative D call TRBD1 (5 bases). CDR3 loop: CASRSQGYEQYF. The CDR3 bases are TGTGCCAGCAGGTCCCAGGGTTACGAGCAGTACTTC.